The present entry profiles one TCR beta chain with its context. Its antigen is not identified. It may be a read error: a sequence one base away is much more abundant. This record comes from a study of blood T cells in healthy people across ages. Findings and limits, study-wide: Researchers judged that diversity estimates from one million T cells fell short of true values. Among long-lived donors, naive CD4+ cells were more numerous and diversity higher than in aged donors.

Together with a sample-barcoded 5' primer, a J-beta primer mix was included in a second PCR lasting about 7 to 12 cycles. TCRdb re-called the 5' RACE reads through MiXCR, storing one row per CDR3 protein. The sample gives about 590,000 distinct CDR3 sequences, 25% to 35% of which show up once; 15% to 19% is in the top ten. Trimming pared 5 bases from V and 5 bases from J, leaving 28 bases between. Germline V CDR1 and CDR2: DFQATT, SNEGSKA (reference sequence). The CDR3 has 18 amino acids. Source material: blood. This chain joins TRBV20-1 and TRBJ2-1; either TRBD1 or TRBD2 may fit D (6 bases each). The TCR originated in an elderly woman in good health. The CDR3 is CSAQDRSANGGRNNEQFF. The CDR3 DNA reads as TGCAGTGCTCAGGATCGGTCGGCTAACGGGGGCCGTAACAATGAGCAGTTCTTC.